This T cell receptor (beta chain) was captured by sequencing in a study of cytomegalovirus exposure and HLA in healthy donors. General observations from the study: As confirmed in vitro, a few CMV-associated chains were specific for CMV antigens. Listed as cytomegalovirus-associated were 150 to 200 TCR beta chains.

The CDR3 covers 15 residues. V lost 3 bases to trimming and J lost 4 bases; unmatched junction nucleotides: 2. Germline V gene data show CDR1 as SGHAT and CDR2 as FQNNGV. Of note for this clone: The antigen remains unidentified.

Primers for the PCR totalled 60 Vbeta and 13 Jbeta. Original processing methods: Later, 80 million or so unique TCR beta chains were counted in an analysis, and roughly 11 million of them were shared. Sequencing used immunoSEQ multiplex PCR; TCRdb keeps in-frame clones, though not all of them. That table furnishes V, J and clone size, whereas the DNA furnished D and trimming. This table holds more than 200,000 clones, 70% found once. The sequenced sample was PBMCs. This chain connects TRBV11-2 to TRBJ2-2, with 10 nucleotides matching TRBD2. This receptor was taken from a man between 35 and 55 years old in good health and CMV-seropositive. CDR3 amino acids: CASSLSGGGTGELFF. CDR3 DNA: TGTGCCAGCAGCTTGAGCGGGGGGGGCACCGGGGAGCTGTTTTTT.